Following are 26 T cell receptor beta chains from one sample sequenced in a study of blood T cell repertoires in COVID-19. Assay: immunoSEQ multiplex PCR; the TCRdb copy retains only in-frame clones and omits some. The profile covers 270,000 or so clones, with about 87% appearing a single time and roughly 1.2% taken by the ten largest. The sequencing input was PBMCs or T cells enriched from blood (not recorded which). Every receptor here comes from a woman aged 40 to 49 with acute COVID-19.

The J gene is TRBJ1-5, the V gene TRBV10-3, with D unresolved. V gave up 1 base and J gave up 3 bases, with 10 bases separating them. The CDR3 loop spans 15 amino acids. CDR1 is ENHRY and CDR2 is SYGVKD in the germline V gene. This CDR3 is CAISEYQATNQPQHF. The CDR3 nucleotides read TGTGCCATCAGTGAGTACCAGGCTACCAATCAGCCCCAGCATTTT.

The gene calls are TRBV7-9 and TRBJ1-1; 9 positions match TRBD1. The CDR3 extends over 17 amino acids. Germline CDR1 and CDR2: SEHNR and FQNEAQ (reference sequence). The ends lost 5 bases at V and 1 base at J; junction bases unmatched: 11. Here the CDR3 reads CASSLNPLDRGNTEAFF. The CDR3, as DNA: TGTGCCAGCAGCCTAAACCCCCTGGACAGGGGGAACACTGAAGCTTTCTTT.

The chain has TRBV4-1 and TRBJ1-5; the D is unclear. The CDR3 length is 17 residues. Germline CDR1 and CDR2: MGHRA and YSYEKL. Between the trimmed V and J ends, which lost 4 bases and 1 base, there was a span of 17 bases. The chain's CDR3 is CASSPFYLDGSNQPQHF. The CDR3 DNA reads TGCGCCAGCAGCCCCTTTTATCTAGATGGGAGCAATCAGCCCCAGCATTTT.

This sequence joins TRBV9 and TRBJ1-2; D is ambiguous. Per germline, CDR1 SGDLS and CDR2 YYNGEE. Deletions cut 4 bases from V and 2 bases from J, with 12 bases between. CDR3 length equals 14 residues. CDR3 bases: TGTGCCAGCAGCCCCCTGGGCCAGAACTATGGCTACACCTTC. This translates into CASSPLGQNYGYTF. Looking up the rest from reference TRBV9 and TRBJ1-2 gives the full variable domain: DSGVTQTPKHLITATGQRVTLRCSPRSGDLSVYWYQQSLDQGLQFLIQYYNGEERAKGNILERFSAQQFPDLHSELNLSSLELGDSALYFCASSPLGQNYGYTFGSGTRLTVV.

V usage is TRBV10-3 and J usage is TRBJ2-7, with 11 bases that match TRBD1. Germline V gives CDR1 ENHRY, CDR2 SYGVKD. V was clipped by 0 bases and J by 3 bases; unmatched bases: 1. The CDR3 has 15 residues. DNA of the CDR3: TGTGCCATCAGTGAGTCTGGGACAGGGGGCTACGAGCAGTACTTC. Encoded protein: CAISESGTGGYEQYF.

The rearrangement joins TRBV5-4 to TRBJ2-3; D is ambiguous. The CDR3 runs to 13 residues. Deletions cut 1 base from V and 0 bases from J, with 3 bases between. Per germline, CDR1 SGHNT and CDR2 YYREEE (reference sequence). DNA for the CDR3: TGTGCCAGCAGCTTGAGCAGCACAGATACGCAGTATTTT. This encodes CASSLSSTDTQYF.

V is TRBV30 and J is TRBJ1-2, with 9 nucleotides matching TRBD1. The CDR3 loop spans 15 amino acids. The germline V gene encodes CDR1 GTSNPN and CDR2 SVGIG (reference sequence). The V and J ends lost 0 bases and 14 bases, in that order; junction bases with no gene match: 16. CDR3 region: CAWSVRGTGLRVRTF. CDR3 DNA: TGTGCCTGGAGTGTACGCGGGACAGGGCTTCGGGTTAGAACCTTC.

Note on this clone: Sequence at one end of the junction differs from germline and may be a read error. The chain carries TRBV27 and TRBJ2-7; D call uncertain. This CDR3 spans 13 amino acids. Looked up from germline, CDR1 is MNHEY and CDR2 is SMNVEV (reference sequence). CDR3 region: CASSLSRAHEQYF. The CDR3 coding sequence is TGTGCCAGCAGTCTATCTCGAGCCCACGAGCAGTACTTC.

CDR3 region: CASSTGSYNEQFF. In nucleotides, the CDR3 is TGTGCCAGCAGCACCGGCTCCTACAATGAGCAGTTCTTC. The rearrangement joins TRBV9 to TRBJ2-1; D unresolved. CDR1 SGDLS and CDR2 YYNGEE come from the germline V gene. The CDR3 has 13 amino acids. Trimming took off 4 bases at V and 0 bases at J, with 5 bases between the two ends.

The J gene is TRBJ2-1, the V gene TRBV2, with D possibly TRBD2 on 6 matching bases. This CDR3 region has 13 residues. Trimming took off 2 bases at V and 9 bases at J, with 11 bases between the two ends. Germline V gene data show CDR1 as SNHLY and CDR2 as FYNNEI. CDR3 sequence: CASSETRLVEQFF. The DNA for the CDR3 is TGTGCCAGCAGTGAAACACGACTAGTTGAGCAGTTCTTC.

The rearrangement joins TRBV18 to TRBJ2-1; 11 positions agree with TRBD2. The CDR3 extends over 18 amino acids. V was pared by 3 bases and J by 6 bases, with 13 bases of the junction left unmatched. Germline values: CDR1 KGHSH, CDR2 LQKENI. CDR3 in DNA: TGTGCCAGCTCACCGCAGGGACTAGGGCTAGCGGGAGGCAATGAGCAGTTCTTC. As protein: CASSPQGLGLAGGNEQFF. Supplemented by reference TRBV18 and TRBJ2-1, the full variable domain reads NAGVMQNPRHLVRRRGQEARLRCSPMKGHSHVYWYRQLPEEGLKFMVYLQKENIIDESGMPKERFSAEFPKEGPSILRIQQVVRGDSAAYFCASSPQGLGLAGGNEQFFGPGTRLTVL.

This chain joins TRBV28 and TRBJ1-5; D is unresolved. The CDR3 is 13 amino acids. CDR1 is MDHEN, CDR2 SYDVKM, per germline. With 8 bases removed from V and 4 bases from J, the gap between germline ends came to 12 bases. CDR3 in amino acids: CASRFAGNQPQHF. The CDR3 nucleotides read TGTGCCAGCCGATTTGCGGGGAATCAGCCCCAGCATTTT. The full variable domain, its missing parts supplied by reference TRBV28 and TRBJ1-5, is DVKVTQSSRYLVKRTGEKVFLECVQDMDHENMFWYRQDPGLGLRLIYFSYDVKMKEKGDIPEGYSVSREKKERFSLILESASTNQTSMYLCASRFAGNQPQHFGDGTRLSIL.

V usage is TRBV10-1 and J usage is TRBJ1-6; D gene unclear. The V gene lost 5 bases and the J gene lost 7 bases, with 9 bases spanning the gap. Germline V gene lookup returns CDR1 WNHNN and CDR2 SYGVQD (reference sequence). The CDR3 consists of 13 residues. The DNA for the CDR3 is TGCGCCAGCAGTCGGGATTTGAATTCACCCCTCCACTTT. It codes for CASSRDLNSPLHF.

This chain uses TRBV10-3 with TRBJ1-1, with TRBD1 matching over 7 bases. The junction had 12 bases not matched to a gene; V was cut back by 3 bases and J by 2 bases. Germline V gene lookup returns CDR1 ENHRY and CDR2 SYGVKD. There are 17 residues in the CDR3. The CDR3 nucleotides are TGTGCCATCAGTGACGACCCCCCAGGGGGATACAACACTGAAGCTTTCTTT. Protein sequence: CAISDDPPGGYNTEAFF.

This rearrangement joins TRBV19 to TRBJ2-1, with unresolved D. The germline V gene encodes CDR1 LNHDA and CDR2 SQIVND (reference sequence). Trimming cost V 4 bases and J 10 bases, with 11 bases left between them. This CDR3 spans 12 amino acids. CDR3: CASSSLLLEQFF. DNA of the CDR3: TGTGCCAGTAGTAGTCTTCTTCTGGAGCAGTTCTTC.

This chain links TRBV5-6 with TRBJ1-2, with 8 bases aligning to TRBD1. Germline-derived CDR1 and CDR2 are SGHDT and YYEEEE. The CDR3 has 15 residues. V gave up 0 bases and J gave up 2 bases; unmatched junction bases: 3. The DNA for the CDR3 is TGTGCCAGCAGCTTGGGACAGGGGAGGAACTATGGCTACACCTTC. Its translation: CASSLGQGRNYGYTF.

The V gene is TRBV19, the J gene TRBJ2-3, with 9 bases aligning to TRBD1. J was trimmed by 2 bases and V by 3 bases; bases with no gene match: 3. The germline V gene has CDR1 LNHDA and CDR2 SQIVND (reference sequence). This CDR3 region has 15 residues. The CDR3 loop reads CASSMGDRATDTQYF. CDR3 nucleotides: TGTGCCAGTAGTATGGGGGACAGGGCCACAGATACGCAGTATTTT.

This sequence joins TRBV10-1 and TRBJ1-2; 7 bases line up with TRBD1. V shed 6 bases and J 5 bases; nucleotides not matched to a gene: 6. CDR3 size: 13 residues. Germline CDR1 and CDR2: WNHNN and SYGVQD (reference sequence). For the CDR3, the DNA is TGCGCCAGCAGCTCCGGGACAGCATATGGCTACACCTTC. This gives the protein CASSSGTAYGYTF.

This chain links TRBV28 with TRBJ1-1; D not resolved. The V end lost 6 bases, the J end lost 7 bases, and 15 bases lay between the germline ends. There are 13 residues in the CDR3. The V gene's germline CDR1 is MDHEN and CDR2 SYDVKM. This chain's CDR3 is CASRITSRVEAFF. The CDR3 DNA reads TGTGCCAGCAGAATTACTAGTCGGGTTGAAGCTTTCTTT.

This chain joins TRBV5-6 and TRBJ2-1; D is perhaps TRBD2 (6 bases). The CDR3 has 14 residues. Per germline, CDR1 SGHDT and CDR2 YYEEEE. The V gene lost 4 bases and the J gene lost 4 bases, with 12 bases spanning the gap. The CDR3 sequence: CASSAGTLYNEQFF. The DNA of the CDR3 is TGTGCCAGCAGCGCGGGGACTTTATACAATGAGCAGTTCTTC.

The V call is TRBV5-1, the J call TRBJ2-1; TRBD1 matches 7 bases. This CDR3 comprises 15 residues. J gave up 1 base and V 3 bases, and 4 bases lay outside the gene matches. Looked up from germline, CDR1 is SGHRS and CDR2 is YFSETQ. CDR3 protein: CASSSGTVSYNEQFF. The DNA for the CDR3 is TGCGCCAGCAGCTCCGGGACAGTATCCTACAATGAGCAGTTCTTC.

The CDR3 DNA follows: TGTGCCACCAGTGATCCCGGGACAGGCCGGACCCACGAGCAGTACTTC. Protein product: CATSDPGTGRTHEQYF. The chain links TRBV24-1 to TRBJ2-7, with 8 bases that match TRBD1. Germline trimming cut 3 bases from V and 5 bases from J; bases unmatched to any gene: 11. Germline values: CDR1 KGHDR, CDR2 SFDVKD. This CDR3 has 16 amino acids.

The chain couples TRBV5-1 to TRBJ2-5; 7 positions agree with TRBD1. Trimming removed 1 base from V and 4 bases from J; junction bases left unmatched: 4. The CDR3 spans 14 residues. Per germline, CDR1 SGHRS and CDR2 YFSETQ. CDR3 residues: CASSLTGEGETQYF. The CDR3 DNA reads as TGCGCCAGCAGCTTGACAGGGGAAGGAGAGACCCAGTACTTC.

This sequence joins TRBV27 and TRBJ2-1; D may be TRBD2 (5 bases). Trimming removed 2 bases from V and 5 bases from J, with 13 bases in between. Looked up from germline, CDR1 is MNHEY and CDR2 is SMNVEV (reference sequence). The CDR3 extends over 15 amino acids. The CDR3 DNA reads TGTGCCAGCAGTTTAGTCAGGACTCTAAACAATGAGCAGTTCTTC. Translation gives CASSLVRTLNNEQFF.

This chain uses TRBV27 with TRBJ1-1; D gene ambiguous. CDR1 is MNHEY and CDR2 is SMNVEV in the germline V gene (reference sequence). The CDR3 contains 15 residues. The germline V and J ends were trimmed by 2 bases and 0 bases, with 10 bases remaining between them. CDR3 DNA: TGTGCCAGCAGTTTAGAAGCGGGGTTGAACACTGAAGCTTTCTTT. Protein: CASSLEAGLNTEAFF.

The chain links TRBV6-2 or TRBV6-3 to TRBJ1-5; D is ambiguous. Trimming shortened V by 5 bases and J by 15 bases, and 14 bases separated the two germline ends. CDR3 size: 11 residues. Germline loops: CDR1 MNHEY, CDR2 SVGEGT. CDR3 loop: CASSPGATMHF. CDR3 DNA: TGTGCCAGCAGTCCGGGTGCTACGATGCATTTT.